Sequencing of this TCR beta chain was carried out in a study of a mutant IDH1 vaccine in newly diagnosed glioma (dated by TCRdb to about 2021). In terms of the full investigation: Of the roughly 31 treated patients, roughly 60% were male and approximately 38% were female, and the mean age was approximately 37 years. Longitudinal TCRB deep sequencing was done for fewer than 30 treated patients, wherever samples were available for exploratory analyses. Prior to enrollment, patients had been given standard therapy consisting of radiotherapy alone, temozolomide alone, or radiochemotherapy with temozolomide, with the combination given to most patients. Six visits were used for peripheral blood collection: V03 (baseline), V05, V07, V10, V12 and V13. Broad study findings and their caveats: It was noted by the authors that analyses of patient blood samples could not be reproduced owing to sample limitations. PBMC samples for TCRB deep sequencing were selected based on availability. Immune responses induced by the vaccine were seen in over 90% of patients across multiple MHC alleles. Pseudoprogression appeared unrelated to alterations in the top peripheral T cell clonotypes detected by TCRB sequencing.

This clone occurred once. The target of this receptor is not known. No base quality values were provided; no much bigger clone lies one nucleotide off. Libraries were made using the immunoSEQ multiplex PCR assay. Following the manufacturer's protocol, the hsTCRB Kit was used to amplify rearranged TCR beta chain sequences. TCRB libraries were sequenced on an Illumina MiSeq. The authors' pipeline ran thus. The proprietary platform of the kit vendor was used for demultiplexing, trimming and gene mapping. This immuneACCESS table, as held by TCRdb, lists in-frame sequences with V and J called but not all clones. Of the missing ones, under half trace to an unresolved V gene in checked studies; the others have no known cause. The DNA gave D and trimming, while V, J and clone size come from that table. Counted in this sample were more than 50,000 clones; about 86% of them appeared once. The top ten clones comprise around 2.9% of the sample.

From cysteine to phenylalanine, the CDR3 is 14 amino acids long. The entry retains the CDR3 DNA only, 42 bases that are in frame from base 1. V drops 5 bases and J drops 4 bases, leaving 12 bases in between. CDR1 MNHNS and CDR2 SASEGT were looked up in the germline V gene. The sample's time point label, in plain terms: baseline, week 1 (first vaccination visit). What the treatment or condition label conveys for this sample: pre-vaccination baseline after standard-of-care therapy. The donors had newly diagnosed IDH1-mutant astrocytomas of WHO grade 3 or 4 that showed loss of nuclear ATRX. The samples were drawn from NOA16, a multicentre, single-arm, open-label phase I trial in Germany that tested a mutant IDH1 peptide vaccine in humans for the first time. Visit V03 blood draws served as the baseline sample for immunogenicity testing. The DNeasy Blood and Tissue Kit was used to extract genomic DNA from EDTA blood for TCRB sequencing.

Source: PBMCs, taken from a glioma patient treated with radiotherapy, temozolomide or both. Recombination connected TRBV6-1 to TRBJ1-5; no confident D gene assignment can be made. The TCR comes from a man younger than 40 with glioma. The nucleotide sequence reads as follows: TGTGCCAGCAGTACAGAATACTATAATCAGCCCCAGCATTTT. Its translation reads: CASSTEYYNQPQHF.